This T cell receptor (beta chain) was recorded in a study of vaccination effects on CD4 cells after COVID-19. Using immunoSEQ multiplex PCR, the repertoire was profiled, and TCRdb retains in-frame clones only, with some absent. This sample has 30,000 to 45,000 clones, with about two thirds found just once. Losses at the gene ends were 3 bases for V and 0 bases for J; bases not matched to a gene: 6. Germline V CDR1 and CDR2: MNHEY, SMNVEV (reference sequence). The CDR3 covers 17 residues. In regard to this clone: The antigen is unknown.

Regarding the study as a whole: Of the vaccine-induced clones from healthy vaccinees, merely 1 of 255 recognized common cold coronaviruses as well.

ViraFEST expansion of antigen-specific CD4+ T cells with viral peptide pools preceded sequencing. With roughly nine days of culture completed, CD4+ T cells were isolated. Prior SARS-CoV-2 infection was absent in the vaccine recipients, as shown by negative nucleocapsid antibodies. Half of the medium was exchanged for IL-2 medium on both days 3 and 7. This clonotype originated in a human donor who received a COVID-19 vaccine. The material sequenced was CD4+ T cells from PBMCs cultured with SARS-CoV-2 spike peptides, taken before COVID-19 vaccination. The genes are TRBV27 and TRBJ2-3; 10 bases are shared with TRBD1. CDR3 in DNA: TGTGCCAGCAGTTTTTTCGGGACAGGGGCCAGCACAGATACGCAGTATTTT. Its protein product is CASSFFGTGASTDTQYF.